Below are 20 T cell receptor beta chains sequenced from a single sample in a study of T-cell memory formation after mild COVID-19. TCRdb reanalysed the 5' RACE reads using MiXCR and keeps one entry per CDR3 protein. Here the sample spans 550,000 to 600,000 distinct CDR3 sequences, about a fifth being singletons. Sequencing used PBMCs or a T cell subset sorted from them (not recorded which). The origin of the receptors is an adult woman who had mild COVID-19 (a few samples of this study predate the infection). Cell type and time point are not known.

The chain employs TRBV5-1 and TRBJ2-1, with 8 bases that match TRBD1. The junction had 5 bases not matched to a gene; V was cut back by 4 bases and J by 8 bases. CDR3 size: 13 residues. Germline loops: CDR1 SGHRS, CDR2 YFSETQ. CDR3 nucleotides: TGCGCCAGCAGCCGGACAGGGAACGATGAGCAGTTCTTC. It specifies CASSRTGNDEQFF.

The chain's CDR3 is CASSYGTGVSEQYF. The CDR3 DNA reads as TGTGCCAGCAGTTATGGGACAGGGGTATCCGAGCAGTACTTC. V and J are TRBV12-3 or TRBV12-4 and TRBJ2-7; 10 bases fit TRBD1. This CDR3 is 14 amino acids long. With V trimmed by 4 bases and J by 6 bases, 6 bases remained unmatched.

This clonotype was counted a few times. The V call is TRBV29-1, the J call TRBJ1-2, with D unresolved. The CDR3 spans 12 residues. Germline CDR1 SQVTM, CDR2 ANQGSEA. V lost 7 bases to trimming and J lost 4 bases, with 13 bases between them. The CDR3 nucleotides read TGCAGCGCCGGGCCGAGCCTCTATGGCTACACCTTC. This encodes CSAGPSLYGYTF.

Only a few counts were recorded for this clonotype. The rearrangement joins TRBV7-9 to TRBJ2-5, with D uncertain. CDR3 length: 14 amino acids. V lost 1 base, J lost 5 bases, and 11 bases lay in between. Per the germline V gene, CDR1 is SEHNR and CDR2 is FQNEAQ (reference sequence). The CDR3: CASSLDSGVETQYF. CDR3 in DNA: TGTGCCAGCAGCTTAGACTCAGGTGTCGAGACCCAGTACTTC.

This clonotype was recorded many times. This chain links TRBV11-2 with TRBJ2-5; 10 bases are shared with TRBD2. V lost 4 bases to trimming and J lost 1 base; unmatched junction nucleotides: 12. This CDR3 contains 18 residues. Germline CDR1 is SGHAT and CDR2 is FQNNGV. CDR3 nucleotides: TGTGCCAGCAGCTCAGGGACGATAGCGGGAGGCCCCCAAGAGACCCAGTACTTC. Translating it yields CASSSGTIAGGPQETQYF.

V is TRBV7-9 and J is TRBJ1-2, with a weak D call TRBD1 (6 bases). The CDR3 extends over 14 amino acids. Germline lookup yields CDR1 SEHNR and CDR2 FQNEAQ (reference sequence). V was trimmed by 8 bases and J by 1 base, leaving 14 bases between them. The CDR3 region is CASGPGHFNYGYTF. CDR3 in DNA: TGTGCCAGCGGTCCGGGACACTTTAACTATGGCTACACCTTC.

The genes are TRBV9 and TRBJ1-5, with 9 bases identical to TRBD1. In germline, CDR1 is SGDLS, CDR2 YYNGEE. V trimming: 0 bases; J trimming: 4 bases; junction bases outside the gene matches: 5. The CDR3 runs 16 residues. CDR3 in amino acids: CASSVGPGTGNQPQHF. CDR3 DNA: TGTGCCAGCAGCGTAGGCCCCGGGACAGGGAATCAGCCCCAGCATTTT.

In this sample, this clonotype turned up a few times. The CDR3 loop reads CASSLGFRSASTDTQYF. The CDR3 region has the DNA TGTGCCAGCAGCTTAGGCTTTCGCAGCGCCAGCACAGATACGCAGTATTTT. The V and J genes are TRBV7-9 and TRBJ2-3; no reliable D call. The germline V gene encodes CDR1 SEHNR and CDR2 FQNEAQ (reference sequence). The CDR3 covers 17 residues. V shed 1 base and J shed 0 bases, with 14 bases lying between them.

The gene calls are TRBV7-9 and TRBJ2-5; D perhaps matches TRBD2 (5 bases). The CDR3 spans 14 residues. V shed 5 bases and J shed 3 bases, with 13 bases lying between them. Germline CDR1 is SEHNR and CDR2 is FQNEAQ (reference sequence). CDR3 nucleotide sequence: TGTGCCAGCAGCGTCCCAGGACTTAAAGAGACCCAGTACTTC. Its translation is CASSVPGLKETQYF.

The chain combines TRBV3-1 with TRBJ2-1; possibly TRBD1 for D (8 bases). The CDR3 extends over 15 amino acids. Germline V gene data show CDR1 as LGHDT and CDR2 as YNNKEL (reference sequence). Trimming removed 8 bases at V and 9 bases at J, with 23 bases between. CDR3 loop: CASLKGGTGGSEQFF. CDR3 DNA sequence: TGTGCCAGCCTAAAGGGAGGGACAGGTGGTAGTGAGCAGTTCTTC.

A single count supports this clonotype. The DNA is left out, because the CDR3 cannot be placed on it with certainty; the CDR3 is given as TCRdb lists it. The CDR3 sequence: CASSLVASGSPEYF. J is TRBJ2-4 and V is TRBV5-1; the table's D call, TRBD2, has no DNA check behind it. The CDR3 contains 14 residues when both ends are counted. The germline V gene encodes CDR1 SGHRS and CDR2 YFSETQ.

The V call is TRBV12-3 or TRBV12-4, the J call TRBJ2-7; TRBD1 agrees at 8 bases. With 4 bases clipped from V and 5 bases from J, the junction kept 10 bases outside the gene matches. CDR3 length: 15 residues. DNA of the CDR3: TGTGCCAGCAGTTACTTACAGGGGGTTTCGGACGAGCAGTACTTC. It translates to CASSYLQGVSDEQYF.

The chain couples TRBV28 to TRBJ2-3; 12 bases line up with TRBD2. Germline V gives CDR1 MDHEN, CDR2 SYDVKM. V was pared by 7 bases and J by 4 bases, with 9 bases of the junction left unmatched. The CDR3 extends over 16 amino acids. The CDR3 bases are TGTGCCAGCATCCTAGCGGGAGGGCCTAACGCAGATACGCAGTATTTT. Residues: CASILAGGPNADTQYF.

CDR3 protein: CASSYYAGGSEQFF. Here the CDR3 DNA reads TGTGCCAGCAGTTACTACGCCGGGGGGAGTGAGCAGTTCTTC. J is TRBJ2-1 and V is TRBV6-6; 7 bases align to TRBD2. The trim removed 1 base at V and 9 bases at J, leaving 6 bases unmatched. This CDR3 has 14 amino acids. From germline, CDR1 is MNHNY and CDR2 SVGAGI (reference sequence).

This clonotype has just a few counts. V and J are TRBV24-1 and TRBJ1-1; D perhaps matches TRBD1 (5 bases). V lost 3 bases and J 11 bases, leaving 9 bases between the germline ends. The CDR3 runs 11 residues. Germline-derived CDR1 and CDR2 are KGHDR and SFDVKD. CDR3 protein: CATSDGHGAFF. The CDR3 coding sequence is TGTGCCACCAGTGATGGACACGGCGCTTTCTTT.

In this sample, this clonotype turned up a few times. The chain recombines TRBV19 with TRBJ2-2; the match to TRBD1 covers 10 bases. The CDR3 loop spans 15 amino acids. Looked up from germline, CDR1 is LNHDA and CDR2 is SQIVND (reference sequence). J was trimmed by 5 bases and V by 5 bases; bases with no gene match: 5. As DNA, the CDR3 is TGTGCCAGTAGTTCGCAGGGACAGGGGACCGGGGAGCTGTTTTTT. It yields the protein CASSSQGQGTGELFF.

The V call is TRBV12-3 or TRBV12-4, the J call TRBJ2-3; 9 nucleotides align to TRBD1. This CDR3 comprises 15 residues. Trimming removed 6 bases from V and 4 bases from J; junction bases left unmatched: 8. CDR3 region: CASRLRDRASDTQYF. The CDR3 nucleotides are TGTGCCAGCAGGCTCCGGGACAGGGCATCAGATACGCAGTATTTT.

The chain carries TRBV9 and TRBJ2-2; TRBD2 is a possible D gene (6 bases). The CDR3 is 16 residues long. V shed 7 bases and J shed 0 bases, with 16 bases lying between them. Germline V lookup: CDR1 SGDLS, CDR2 YYNGEE. This CDR3 reads CASAFGQRANTGELFF. As DNA, the CDR3 is TGTGCCAGCGCCTTCGGCCAGCGGGCGAACACCGGGGAGCTGTTTTTT. The full variable domain, in which reference TRBV9 and TRBJ2-2 provide the parts outside the CDR3, is DSGVTQTPKHLITATGQRVTLRCSPRSGDLSVYWYQQSLDQGLQFLIQYYNGEERAKGNILERFSAQQFPDLHSELNLSSLELGDSALYFCASAFGQRANTGELFFGEGSRLTVL.

The chain carries TRBV5-4 and TRBJ2-7; 8 bases match TRBD1. Germline V CDR1 and CDR2: SGHNT, YYREEE (reference sequence). CDR3 length: 14 amino acids. Trimming removed 2 bases from V and 7 bases from J; junction bases left unmatched: 8. CDR3 sequence: CASSFNQGAREQYF. The CDR3 nucleotides are TGTGCCAGCAGCTTTAATCAGGGGGCGAGGGAGCAGTACTTC.

The J gene is TRBJ2-3, the V gene TRBV6-1; 7 bases agree with TRBD2. The germline gives CDR1 MNHNS, CDR2 SASEGT. This CDR3 spans 17 amino acids. The trim removed 1 base at V and 4 bases at J, leaving 11 bases unmatched. The CDR3 DNA sequence: TGTGCCAGCAGTGAAGAGGAGGCCGGGAGGTTTCCAGATACGCAGTATTTT. Translation: CASSEEEAGRFPDTQYF.